The 29 T cell receptor beta chains below all came from one sample that was sequenced in a study of cytomegalovirus exposure and HLA in healthy donors. Sequencing used immunoSEQ multiplex PCR; TCRdb keeps in-frame clones, though not all of them. The table lists 65,000 or so clones, over 85% of them singletons. The specimen was PBMCs. The receptors come from a man aged 18 to 30 in good health and CMV-seropositive.

The chain joins TRBV4-3 to TRBJ1-4, with D perhaps matching TRBD1 (6 bases). Per the germline V gene, CDR1 is LGHNA and CDR2 is YSLEER. Deletions cut 0 bases from V and 6 bases from J, with 14 bases between. CDR3 length: 16 amino acids. CDR3 DNA sequence: TGCGCCAGCAGCCAAGATGCAGCCAGGGGTTATGAAAAACTGTTTTTT. This sequence encodes CASSQDAARGYEKLFF.

The chain carries TRBV9 and TRBJ2-2; TRBD2 matches 7 bases. CDR1 and CDR2 from the germline V gene are SGDLS and YYNGEE. The CDR3 totals 16 residues. The V and J ends lost 3 bases and 4 bases, in that order; junction bases with no gene match: 9. As DNA, the CDR3 is TGTGCCAGCAGCGCGGGAGCGGGGTATTTCACCGGGGAGCTGTTTTTT. It yields the protein CASSAGAGYFTGELFF.

The chain recombines TRBV19 with TRBJ2-2; 12 bases are shared with TRBD2. Germline V CDR1 and CDR2: LNHDA, SQIVND (reference sequence). The CDR3 loop spans 18 amino acids. The ends lost 7 bases at V and 4 bases at J; junction bases unmatched: 13. In DNA form, the CDR3 reads TGTGCCAGTATGCCCCGTACGACTAGCGGGAGCGCCACCGGGGAGCTGTTTTTT. Its protein is CASMPRTTSGSATGELFF.

The table lists this clone with a count of one. This sequence joins TRBV28 and TRBJ2-1; 10 positions match TRBD2. The CDR3 sequence is 14 residues long. The V gene end was trimmed by 3 bases and the J gene end by 7 bases; junction bases not matched to a gene: 3. Germline V lookup: CDR1 MDHEN, CDR2 SYDVKM. CDR3 sequence: CASSLTSGLNEQFF. CDR3 DNA: TGTGCCAGCAGTTTGACTAGCGGGTTGAATGAGCAGTTCTTC.

The chain joins TRBV6-1 to TRBJ1-2; D remains ambiguous. This CDR3 has 12 amino acids. The germline gives CDR1 MNHNS, CDR2 SASEGT. V lost 2 bases and J 2 bases, leaving 3 bases between the germline ends. CDR3 nucleotides: TGTGCCAGCAGTGAACAAAACTATGGCTACACCTTC. Its protein product is CASSEQNYGYTF.

The chain recombines TRBV7-9 with TRBJ2-7, with TRBD2 matching 8 bases. V lost 5 bases and J lost 0; bases outside the gene matches: 6. Germline CDR1 reads SEHNR; CDR2 reads FQNEAQ (reference sequence). CDR3 length: 15 residues. CDR3 loop: CASSREGTSSYEQYF. In nucleotides, the CDR3 is TGTGCCAGCAGCCGGGAGGGGACAAGCTCCTACGAGCAGTACTTC.

The chain employs TRBV5-4 and TRBJ2-7; TRBD1 matches 7 bases. Germline V gene lookup returns CDR1 SGHNT and CDR2 YYREEE (reference sequence). This CDR3 has 12 residues. V dropped 3 bases and J dropped 4; count of bases not matched to a gene: 1. CDR3 residues: CASSSQGYEQYF. The CDR3 DNA is TGTGCCAGCAGCTCACAGGGGTACGAGCAGTACTTC.

The chain combines TRBV6-5 with TRBJ2-1; the D is unclear. Trimming took 7 bases from V and 9 from J, leaving 16 bases between them. Germline V gene lookup returns CDR1 MNHEY and CDR2 SVGAGI. This CDR3 region has 13 residues. Written as DNA, the CDR3 is TGTGCCAGCACCTCATATCGAGGTGCTGAGCAGTTCTTC. Its protein product is CASTSYRGAEQFF.

The rearrangement uses TRBV2 and TRBJ1-3; weak D call: TRBD1 (5 bases). V was clipped by 6 bases and J by 4 bases, with 7 bases between them. The CDR3 spans 12 residues. CDR1 SNHLY and CDR2 FYNNEI come from the germline V gene. CDR3 region: CASRGLGNTIYF. CDR3 in DNA: TGTGCCAGCAGGGGACTAGGAAACACCATATATTTT.

The chain has TRBV28 and TRBJ1-1; D may be TRBD1 (5 bases). Germline assignment: CDR1 MDHEN and CDR2 SYDVKM. V lost 6 bases and J 12 bases, leaving 23 bases between the germline ends. The CDR3 loop spans 14 amino acids. The CDR3 nucleotides read TGTGCCAGCAGCCCTGGGGGGGAACCACCCAGGTCTTTCTTT. This translates into CASSPGGEPPRSFF.

The chain joins TRBV10-3 to TRBJ1-2; 10 nucleotides match TRBD1. The CDR3 consists of 14 residues. CDR1 and CDR2 from the germline V gene are ENHRY and SYGVKD. With V trimmed by 8 bases and J by 9 bases, 12 bases remained unmatched. Written as DNA, the CDR3 is TGTGCCATCGGGAGGGACAGGGGTGTGCTAAGCTACACCTTC. It encodes CAIGRDRGVLSYTF.

The rearrangement joins TRBV4-1 to TRBJ2-7; TRBD2 aligns across 9 bases. V shed 4 bases and J 4 bases; nucleotides not matched to a gene: 5. The CDR3 spans 14 residues. Germline CDR1 is MGHRA and CDR2 is YSYEKL. CDR3 amino acids: CASSLRTSEYEQYF. The CDR3 nucleotides are TGCGCCAGCAGCCTCCGGACTAGCGAATACGAGCAGTACTTC.

The chain is built from TRBV7-3 and TRBJ2-1; D might be TRBD2 (5 bases). Germline V gene data show CDR1 as SGHTA and CDR2 as FQGTGA. V lost 2 bases and J lost 7, with 12 bases in between. The length of the CDR3 is 14 residues. The CDR3 loop reads CASSLAYGENEQFF. As DNA, the CDR3 is TGTGCCAGCAGCTTAGCGTACGGGGAGAATGAGCAGTTCTTC.

About this clone: This same CDR3 is encoded by further DNA sequences in the sample. The chain joins TRBV19 to TRBJ2-7, with 13 bases identical to TRBD2. The J segment lost 2 bases and the V segment lost 10 bases, leaving 8 bases of the junction unmatched. The CDR3 consists of 15 residues. Germline V CDR1 and CDR2: LNHDA, SQIVND (reference sequence). This CDR3 reads CATNPGLAGPYEQYF. CDR3 nucleotide sequence: TGTGCCACCAACCCGGGACTAGCGGGACCCTACGAGCAGTACTTC.

This chain links TRBV30 with TRBJ2-2; TRBD1 agrees at 8 bases. This CDR3 is 14 amino acids long. Germline V gene data show CDR1 as GTSNPN and CDR2 as SVGIG (reference sequence). J was trimmed by 6 bases and V by 0 bases; bases with no gene match: 3. CDR3 sequence: CAWSVATGAGELFF. For the CDR3, the DNA is TGTGCCTGGAGTGTAGCGACAGGGGCCGGGGAGCTGTTTTTT.

The rearrangement uses TRBV6-6 and TRBJ1-2; D call uncertain. Germline V gene data show CDR1 as MNHNY and CDR2 as SVGAGI (reference sequence). The CDR3 length is 15 residues. V lost 0 bases and J 2 bases, leaving 10 bases between the germline ends. DNA for the CDR3: TGTGCCAGCAGTTACTCGGCCACACAAAACTATGGCTACACCTTC. Protein sequence: CASSYSATQNYGYTF.

This chain joins TRBV6-1 and TRBJ1-5, with 8 bases matching TRBD1. Germline values: CDR1 MNHNS, CDR2 SASEGT. The CDR3 sequence is 13 residues long. The ends lost 8 bases at V and 7 bases at J; junction bases unmatched: 7. The CDR3 loop reads CASQDRGGQPQHF. The CDR3, as DNA: TGTGCCAGCCAAGACAGGGGCGGGCAGCCCCAGCATTTT.

This chain connects TRBV27 to TRBJ2-1; the D gene is possibly TRBD2 (5 bases). The germline gives CDR1 MNHEY, CDR2 SMNVEV (reference sequence). Trimming left V 6 bases short and J 3 bases short, with 21 bases between. This CDR3 contains 17 residues. In DNA form, the CDR3 reads TGTGCCAGCAGCCTCCCCGGTCAAGCGGCCAACTACAATGAGCAGTTCTTC. Translated: CASSLPGQAANYNEQFF.

This clone was counted a few times. The chain is built from TRBV6-1 and TRBJ1-4; 7 bases line up with TRBD1. V was pared by 6 bases and J by 8 bases, with 9 bases of the junction left unmatched. The length of the CDR3 is 14 residues. The germline V gene encodes CDR1 MNHNS and CDR2 SASEGT. The CDR3 sequence is CASRGQRQGEKLFF. Written as DNA, the CDR3 is TGTGCCAGCAGGGGACAGCGCCAAGGGGAAAAACTGTTTTTT.

The rearrangement uses TRBV29-1 and TRBJ1-3, with 8 positions matching TRBD1. Germline V lookup: CDR1 SQVTM, CDR2 ANQGSEA. V shed 4 bases, J shed 6 bases, and the junction held 11 bases outside the gene matches. There are 15 residues in the CDR3. CDR3 in DNA: TGCAGCGTTGTTTTCGGACAGGGCGATCCAAACACCATATATTTT. Residues: CSVVFGQGDPNTIYF.

The V gene is TRBV11-1, the J gene TRBJ2-7; no firm D call. V was clipped by 5 bases and J by 0 bases, with 20 bases between them. The CDR3 totals 17 residues. Per the germline V gene, CDR1 is SGHAT and CDR2 is FQDESV (reference sequence). In DNA, the CDR3 is TGTGCCAGCAGCAGCCGTTTTGGTACCTACAGCTCCTACGAGCAGTACTTC. Its translation is CASSSRFGTYSSYEQYF.

J is TRBJ1-2 and V is TRBV21-1; the DNA was not compared with TRBD1, the D call given in the table. TRBV21-1 is an annotated pseudogene. The CDR3 extends over 14 amino acids. The CDR3 DNA reads TGTGCCAGCAGCAAAGGACAGCGAAACTATGGCTACACCTTC. It translates to CASSKGQRNYGYTF.

V usage is TRBV14 and J usage is TRBJ1-1, with D maybe TRBD1 (6 bases). Germline assignment: CDR1 SGHDN and CDR2 FVKESK. V was trimmed by 0 bases and J by 1 base, leaving 9 bases between them. There are 15 residues in the CDR3. The CDR3 DNA reads TGTGCCAGCAGCCAAGAAGGCAGGGGGAACACTGAAGCTTTCTTT. This sequence encodes CASSQEGRGNTEAFF. Based on the CDR3 plus reference TRBV14 and TRBJ1-1, the full variable domain is EAGVTQFPSHSVIEKGQTVTLRCDPISGHDNLYWYRRVMGKEIKFLLHFVKESKQDESGMPNNRFLAERTGGTYSTLKVQPAELEDSGVYFCASSQEGRGNTEAFFGQGTRLTVV.

The genes are TRBV4-3 and TRBJ2-7, with D possibly matching TRBD1 (6 bases). V was trimmed by 0 bases and J by 3 bases, leaving 12 bases between them. The germline CDR1 and CDR2 sequences are LGHNA and YSLEER. The CDR3 covers 15 residues. The DNA of the CDR3 is TGCGCCAGCAGCCAAGATTTCGGGACAATCTACGAGCAGTACTTC. Amino acids: CASSQDFGTIYEQYF.

The chain combines TRBV7-3 with TRBJ1-1; 9 bases fit TRBD1. V was pared by 0 bases and J by 0 bases, with 8 bases of the junction left unmatched. Germline V CDR1 and CDR2: SGHTA, FQGTGA. The CDR3 has 18 amino acids. The CDR3: CASSLTVTGTGMNTEAFF. CDR3 in DNA: TGTGCCAGCAGCTTAACGGTAACCGGGACAGGGATGAACACTGAAGCTTTCTTT.

The chain links TRBV6-8 to TRBJ1-5; tentatively, D is TRBD1 (5 bases). Looked up from germline, CDR1 is MNHGY and CDR2 is SAAAGT. Between the trimmed V and J ends, which lost 6 bases and 5 bases, there was a span of 11 bases. The CDR3 runs to 13 residues. The CDR3 region has the DNA TGTGCCAGCAGGGTGACAGAGCATCAGCCCCAGCATTTT. Encoded protein: CASRVTEHQPQHF.

The chain recombines TRBV6-5 with TRBJ1-2; D gene uncertain. The CDR3 is made up of 16 amino acids. CDR1 is MNHEY and CDR2 is SVGAGI in the germline V gene. Trimming stripped 3 bases from V and 5 bases from J, with 19 bases between. CDR3 protein: CASSYRASREAYGYTF. The CDR3 DNA is TGTGCCAGCAGTTATAGGGCTTCTCGGGAGGCTTATGGCTACACCTTC.

V and J are TRBV27 and TRBJ2-7, with 8 bases fitting TRBD1. The CDR3 sequence is 14 residues long. V lost 3 bases, J lost 5 bases, and 6 bases stayed unmatched. The germline V gene encodes CDR1 MNHEY and CDR2 SMNVEV (reference sequence). In DNA form, the CDR3 reads TGTGCCAGCAGTTTCCGGGGACAGGTCCACGAGCAGTACTTC. Its translation is CASSFRGQVHEQYF.

The chain couples TRBV11-3 to TRBJ2-1; 8 bases are shared with TRBD1. CDR1 is SGHNT and CDR2 is YENEEA in the germline V gene. The CDR3 has 16 residues. Trimming at V came to 4 bases and at J to 3 bases, leaving 8 bases not matched to a gene. The CDR3 is CASSYYQDRDYNEQFF. The CDR3 DNA follows: TGTGCCAGCAGCTACTATCAGGACAGGGACTACAATGAGCAGTTCTTC.